Each of the 26 T cell receptor beta chains below was sequenced from the same sample in a study of blood T cell repertoires in COVID-19. The protocol was immunoSEQ multiplex PCR, while the TCRdb copy is restricted to in-frame clones and leaves out a portion. This sample has under 150,000 clones, with around 80% found just once. Source material: peripheral blood. These receptors originate from an elderly woman with active or convalescent COVID-19.

For this clone: Other DNA sequences of this sample code for an identical CDR3. This chain joins TRBV19 and TRBJ1-5, with 9 nucleotides matching TRBD1. The CDR3 has 14 amino acids. Germline trimming cut 6 bases from V and 4 bases from J; bases unmatched to any gene: 4. Germline V lookup: CDR1 LNHDA, CDR2 SQIVND (reference sequence). The DNA for the CDR3 is TGTGCCAGTAGCAGGACAGGGGCAAATCAGCCCCAGCATTTT. Translating gives CASSRTGANQPQHF.

The chain combines TRBV5-5 with TRBJ1-5, with a tentative D call TRBD1 (5 bases). CDR3 size: 15 residues. CDR1 SGHKS and CDR2 YYEKEE come from the germline V gene (reference sequence). V was pared by 0 bases and J by 9 bases, with 16 bases between. The CDR3 DNA is TGTGCCAGCAGCTTGGGCCGACAGCCCTCGCTGCCCCAGCATTTT. Translation: CASSLGRQPSLPQHF.

This clone was counted only a few times. The rearrangement joins TRBV5-8 to TRBJ1-3, with D tentatively TRBD1 (5 bases). V was pared by 4 bases and J by 4 bases, with 12 bases between. The CDR3 consists of 14 residues. Germline V gene data show CDR1 as SGHTS and CDR2 as YDEGEE. CDR3 amino acids: CASSHQRTGNTIYF. The CDR3 DNA follows: TGTGCCAGCAGCCATCAAAGGACAGGAAACACCATATATTTT.

This chain connects TRBV2 to TRBJ2-5; no reliable D call. The CDR3 contains 11 residues. Trimming stripped 4 bases from V and 5 bases from J, with 5 bases between. Germline CDR1 and CDR2: SNHLY and FYNNEI. CDR3 nucleotides: TGTGCCAGCAGTGTACAGGAGACCCAGTACTTC. It codes for CASSVQETQYF.

The chain employs TRBV30 and TRBJ1-1; D is possibly TRBD1 (5 bases). The CDR3 runs to 13 residues. With 3 bases removed from V and 5 bases from J, the gap between germline ends came to 13 bases. CDR1 and CDR2 from the germline V gene are GTSNPN and SVGIG (reference sequence). The CDR3 coding sequence is TGTGCCTGGAGGAGAGGCGGGGGTACTGAAGCTTTCTTT. This translates into CAWRRGGGTEAFF.

The chain employs TRBV9 and TRBJ2-7; D unresolved. Trimming stripped 4 bases from V and 0 bases from J, with 5 bases between. Germline V gives CDR1 SGDLS, CDR2 YYNGEE. The length of the CDR3 is 12 residues. The CDR3 DNA reads TGTGCCAGCAGCTCCTCCTCCTACGAGCAGTACTTC. This sequence encodes CASSSSSYEQYF.

The chain employs TRBV5-8 and TRBJ1-2, with 7 bases that match TRBD1. Per the germline V gene, CDR1 is SGHTS and CDR2 is YDEGEE. Unmatched junction bases numbered 12, after V lost 6 bases and J lost 4 bases. The CDR3 runs to 15 residues. The CDR3 DNA follows: TGTGCCAGCATTATTACAGGGGCCCGGGCCTATGGCTACACCTTC. This codes for CASIITGARAYGYTF.

J is TRBJ2-5 and V is TRBV25-1, with 10 positions matching TRBD1. Per germline, CDR1 MGHDK and CDR2 SYGVNS. V was pared by 3 bases and J by 3 bases, with 10 bases of the junction left unmatched. The CDR3 is 17 residues long. The CDR3 coding sequence is TGTGCCAGCAGTGACTTCCTTGGGACAGGGGCGGAAGAGACCCAGTACTTC. As protein: CASSDFLGTGAEETQYF.

This chain links TRBV3-1 (or the pseudogene TRBV3-2) with TRBJ2-7; TRBD2 is a possible D gene (5 bases). The ends were cut back, 4 bases at V and 1 base at J, with 14 bases in the middle. Germline V gene data show CDR1 as LGHDT and CDR2 as YNNKEL (reference sequence). The CDR3 loop spans 15 amino acids. CDR3 sequence reads: CASSLNPLGSYEQYF. Here the CDR3 DNA reads TGTGCCAGCAGCCTTAACCCACTAGGTTCCTACGAGCAGTACTTC.

The chain recombines TRBV10-3 with TRBJ2-5; 14 bases are shared with TRBD2. CDR1 ENHRY and CDR2 SYGVKD come from the germline V gene. The V segment lost 6 bases and the J segment 5 bases; nucleotides outside the gene matches: 5. This CDR3 has 15 residues. The CDR3 DNA sequence: TGTGCCATCAGCCGACTAGCGGGGGGGCCTGAGACCCAGTACTTC. It encodes CAISRLAGGPETQYF.

The chain couples TRBV5-6 to TRBJ1-3; maybe TRBD1 (5 bases). Germline V gene data show CDR1 as SGHDT and CDR2 as YYEEEE. The CDR3 runs to 17 residues. Trimming pared 4 bases from V and 3 bases from J, leaving 20 bases between. The CDR3 region is CASSINRGTLNGNTIYF. CDR3 DNA: TGTGCCAGCAGCATCAATCGCGGGACGTTGAATGGAAACACCATATATTTT.

V gene TRBV14 combines with J gene TRBJ1-4; tentatively, D is TRBD1 (6 bases). The CDR3 length is 15 residues. The germline V gene has CDR1 SGHDN and CDR2 FVKESK. V was pared by 6 bases and J by 6 bases, with 17 bases between. The CDR3 nucleotides read TGTGCCAGCAGTCCACAGGGTTACTTGCATGAAAAACTGTTTTTT. This sequence encodes CASSPQGYLHEKLFF. Variable domain in full (rest from reference TRBV14 and TRBJ1-4): EAGVTQFPSHSVIEKGQTVTLRCDPISGHDNLYWYRRVMGKEIKFLLHFVKESKQDESGMPNNRFLAERTGGTYSTLKVQPAELEDSGVYFCASSPQGYLHEKLFFGSGTQLSVL.

The chain joins TRBV5-1 to TRBJ2-3, with 10 bases aligning to TRBD2. Germline CDR1 and CDR2: SGHRS and YFSETQ. The trim removed 3 bases at V and 1 base at J, leaving 8 bases unmatched. The CDR3 spans 17 residues. CDR3 bases: TGCGCCAGCAGCTCAGGACCCGGGACTAGCGGCACAGATACGCAGTATTTT. Amino acid sequence: CASSSGPGTSGTDTQYF.

The chain uses TRBV29-1 and TRBJ1-4; maybe TRBD1 (5 bases). CDR3 length equals 13 residues. Germline CDR1 reads SQVTM; CDR2 reads ANQGSEA. With 6 bases removed from V and 4 bases from J, the gap between germline ends came to 12 bases. The CDR3 DNA is TGCAGCGTCCAGGGCTTGGGTAATGAAAAACTGTTTTTT. As protein: CSVQGLGNEKLFF.

The chain employs TRBV29-1 and TRBJ1-1; D unclear. Per the germline V gene, CDR1 is SQVTM and CDR2 is ANQGSEA. The CDR3 contains 13 residues. Trimming removed 7 bases at V and 0 bases at J, with 12 bases between. The CDR3 DNA reads as TGCAGCGCCCAAATCCAGATGAACACTGAAGCTTTCTTT. Protein sequence: CSAQIQMNTEAFF. Filled out from reference TRBV29-1 and TRBJ1-1, the complete variable domain reads SAVISQKPSRDICQRGTSLTIQCQVDSQVTMMFWYRQQPGQSLTLIATANQGSEATYESGFVIDKFPISRPNLTFSTLTVSNMSPEDSSIYLCSAQIQMNTEAFFGQGTRLTVV.

J is TRBJ1-1 and V is TRBV9, with 12 bases matching TRBD1. The CDR3 totals 16 residues. Unmatched junction bases numbered 10, after V lost 3 bases and J lost 7 bases. Germline assignment: CDR1 SGDLS and CDR2 YYNGEE. CDR3 coding DNA: TGTGCCAGCAGCGGAGAAGCGGGACAGGGGGCCGGTGAAGCTTTCTTT. Its protein product is CASSGEAGQGAGEAFF.

CDR3 nucleotides: TGTGCCAGCAGTGAATATGGACAGGGCCAAGAGACCCAGTACTTC. It translates to CASSEYGQGQETQYF. The V call is TRBV25-1, the J call TRBJ2-5; TRBD1 aligns across 8 bases. Germline CDR1 is MGHDK and CDR2 is SYGVNS. The junction had 1 base not matched to a gene; V was cut back by 0 bases and J by 1 base. The CDR3 sequence is 15 residues long.

The J gene is TRBJ1-6, the V gene TRBV7-2, with a tentative D call TRBD1 (6 bases). CDR3 size: 16 residues. V was shortened by 4 bases and J by 6 bases, with 16 bases between the two germline ends. From germline, CDR1 is SGHTA and CDR2 FQGNSA. The CDR3 sequence: CASSSQGGHGNSPLHF. DNA of the CDR3: TGTGCCAGCAGCTCGCAAGGGGGTCATGGTAATTCACCCCTCCACTTT. The whole variable domain, remainder taken from reference TRBV7-2 and TRBJ1-6, is GAGVSQSPSNKVTEKGKDVELRCDPISGHTALYWYRQSLGQGLEFLIYFQGNSAPDKSGLPSDRFSAERTGGSVSTLTIQRTQQEDSAVYLCASSSQGGHGNSPLHFGNGTRLTVT.

The table lists this clone with a few counts. The V call is TRBV6-5, the J call TRBJ1-2, with D tentatively TRBD1 (5 bases). Germline-derived CDR1 and CDR2 are MNHEY and SVGAGI. CDR3 length: 15 residues. V gave up 6 bases and J gave up 4 bases, with 18 bases separating them. CDR3 DNA sequence: TGTGCCAGCAGCCACACGTCAGGGATAGGCTATGGCTACACCTTC. This codes for CASSHTSGIGYGYTF.

This clone was seen repeatedly, ten times or more. This chain links TRBV28 with TRBJ1-6, with 8 bases identical to TRBD1. Germline CDR1 is MDHEN and CDR2 is SYDVKM. The CDR3 runs 13 residues. With 7 bases clipped from V and 11 bases from J, the junction kept 7 bases outside the gene matches. Here the CDR3 DNA reads TGTGCCAGCAATGACAGGGGAAAAACACCCCTCCACTTT. Amino acids: CASNDRGKTPLHF.

The gene calls are TRBV28 and TRBJ2-3, with 9 bases that match TRBD2. The junction had 7 bases not matched to a gene; V was cut back by 4 bases and J by 2 bases. Germline V gives CDR1 MDHEN, CDR2 SYDVKM. The CDR3 is 16 residues long. The CDR3: CASSSPSGAYTDTQYF. The CDR3 region has the DNA TGTGCCAGCAGTTCCCCTAGCGGGGCCTACACAGATACGCAGTATTTT.

V and J are TRBV15 and TRBJ1-1; TRBD1 matches at 7 bases. The V gene's germline CDR1 is LNHNV and CDR2 YYDKDF (reference sequence). V gave up 4 bases and J gave up 1 base; unmatched junction bases: 3. This CDR3 is built from 14 residues. DNA for the CDR3: TGTGCCACCAGCATGGGACAGAAGAACACTGAAGCTTTCTTT. This translates into CATSMGQKNTEAFF.

V gene TRBV4-2 combines with J gene TRBJ1-1; TRBD1 matches 8 bases. The trim removed 4 bases at V and 7 bases at J, leaving 8 bases unmatched. Per germline, CDR1 LGHNA and CDR2 YNFKEQ. The CDR3 runs 14 residues. CDR3 protein: CASSPRQGAFEAFF. The CDR3 nucleotides read TGTGCCAGCAGCCCTCGTCAGGGGGCTTTTGAAGCTTTCTTT.

The chain couples TRBV7-6 to TRBJ1-3; the D gene is possibly TRBD1 (5 bases). Germline V gene sequence: CDR1 SGHVS, CDR2 FNYEAQ. The V end was cut by 6 bases, the J end by 4 bases, with 13 bases between. The CDR3 length is 14 residues. The CDR3 DNA follows: TGTGCCAGCAGTTCGATTGGGGGGGGAAACACCATATATTTT. Its protein is CASSSIGGGNTIYF.

This clone showed up just a few times. The chain links TRBV5-1 to TRBJ1-2; TRBD1 is a possible D gene (5 bases). This CDR3 has 13 amino acids. The germline CDR1 and CDR2 sequences are SGHRS and YFSETQ. Deletions cut 5 bases from V and 7 bases from J, with 15 bases between. Here the CDR3 DNA reads TGCGCCAGCAGGCCTGTAGGAGGGGCTGGCTACACCTTC. Translation: CASRPVGGAGYTF.

The chain links TRBV3-1 (or the pseudogene TRBV3-2) to TRBJ1-4; TRBD1 matches 9 bases. This CDR3 is 14 amino acids long. Germline V gene lookup returns CDR1 LGHDT and CDR2 YNNKEL (reference sequence). Trimming removed 1 base from V and 15 bases from J; junction bases left unmatched: 9. The CDR3 protein is CASSQVEDRGVLFF. The CDR3 coding sequence is TGTGCCAGCAGCCAAGTCGAGGACAGGGGAGTGTTGTTTTTT.